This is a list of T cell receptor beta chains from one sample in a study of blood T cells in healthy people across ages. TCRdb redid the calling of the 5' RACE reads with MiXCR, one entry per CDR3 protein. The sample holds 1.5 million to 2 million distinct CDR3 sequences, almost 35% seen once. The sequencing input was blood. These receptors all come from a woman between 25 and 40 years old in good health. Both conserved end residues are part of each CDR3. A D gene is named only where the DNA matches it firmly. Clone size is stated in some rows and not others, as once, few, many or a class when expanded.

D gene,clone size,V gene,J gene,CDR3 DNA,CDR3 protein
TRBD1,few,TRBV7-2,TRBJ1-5,TGTGCCAGCAGCTCGGACAGGGGTGGTCAGCCCCAGCATTTT,CASSSDRGGQPQHF
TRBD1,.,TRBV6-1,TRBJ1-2,TGTGCCAGCAGCAAGGGACAGAAATACGGGGGCTACACCTTC,CASSKGQKYGGYTF
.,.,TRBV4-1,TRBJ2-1,TGCGCCAGCAGCCAGGAGCCTCGGGTGTACAATGAGCAGTTCTTC,CASSQEPRVYNEQFF
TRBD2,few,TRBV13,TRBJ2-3,TGTGCCAGCAGCTTGGGCGTAGCGGGAGAGGAGCCAGATACGCAGTATTTT,CASSLGVAGEEPDTQYF
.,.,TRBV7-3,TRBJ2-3,TGTGCCAGCAGCTTATCGGGCGGGATCGCAGATACGCAGTATTTT,CASSLSGGIADTQYF
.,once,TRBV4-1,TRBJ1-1,TGCGCCAGCAGCCAAGTAACAGTCATGAACACTGAAGCTTTCTTT,CASSQVTVMNTEAFF
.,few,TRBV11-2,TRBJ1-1,TGTGCCAGCAGAACGGGACCGCTGAACACTGAAGCTTTCTTT,CASRTGPLNTEAFF
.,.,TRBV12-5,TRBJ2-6,TGTGCTAGTGGTTTGGTTCCAGGGAGCTCTGGGGCCAACGTCCTGACTTTC,CASGLVPGSSGANVLTF
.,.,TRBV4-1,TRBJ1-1,TGCGCCAGCAGCCATGGGGCGGAGAACACTGAAGCTTTCTTT,CASSHGAENTEAFF
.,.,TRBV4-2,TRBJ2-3,TGTGCCAGCAGCCAGGGACCGGGAGAGGCAGATACGCAGTATTTT,CASSQGPGEADTQYF